Following are 15 T cell receptor beta chains from one sample sequenced in a study of patients and donors after allogeneic stem cell transplantation. Using its own MiXCR run on the RT-PCR reads, TCRdb lists one record per CDR3 protein. The sample lists about 960,000 distinct CDR3 sequences, about 20% occurring once. The source material was blood, either unsorted or a sorted T cell fraction (not recorded which). The receptors here all came from a human donor who was either an allogeneic HSCT recipient or a stem cell or donor lymphocyte infusion donor (not recorded which). It is not recorded whose cells these are; they may come from a transplant donor.

This clonotype was recorded many times. The rearrangement uses TRBV12-3 or TRBV12-4 and TRBJ2-7; D not resolved. The CDR3 has 14 residues. V lost 6 bases and J 1 base, leaving 13 bases between the germline ends. As DNA, the CDR3 is TGTGCCAGCAGCCTCGACCTTTTTTCCTACGAGCAGTACTTC. It codes for CASSLDLFSYEQYF.

The chain carries TRBV24-1 and TRBJ2-2; weak D call: TRBD1 (6 bases). Trimming shortened V by 5 bases and J by 4 bases, and 16 bases separated the two germline ends. The germline V gene encodes CDR1 KGHDR and CDR2 SFDVKD. This CDR3 is built from 16 residues. CDR3 sequence reads: CATSGGQPRGTGELFF. The CDR3 DNA reads as TGTGCCACCAGTGGCGGACAGCCGCGAGGCACCGGGGAGCTGTTTTTT.

J is TRBJ1-5 and V is TRBV24-1, with D possibly being TRBD1 (5 bases). The germline V and J ends were trimmed by 5 bases and 2 bases, with 12 bases remaining between them. The germline CDR1 and CDR2 sequences are KGHDR and SFDVKD. This CDR3 spans 15 amino acids. The CDR3 reads CATSAQGRGNQPQHF. CDR3 DNA sequence: TGTGCCACCAGTGCCCAGGGTAGGGGCAATCAGCCCCAGCATTTT.

The J gene is TRBJ2-5, the V gene TRBV10-3; D call uncertain. Trimming took 4 bases from V and 4 from J, leaving 10 bases between them. The CDR3 sequence is 13 residues long. Germline lookup yields CDR1 ENHRY and CDR2 SYGVKD. CDR3 region: CAISGSRIETQYF. The DNA for the CDR3 is TGTGCCATCAGTGGATCTAGGATAGAGACCCAGTACTTC.

J is TRBJ2-7 and V is TRBV20-1; D is undetermined. This CDR3 has 12 amino acids. Trimming took off 3 bases at V and 6 bases at J, with 12 bases between the two ends. Germline V gene lookup returns CDR1 DFQATT and CDR2 SNEGSKA (reference sequence). The DNA for the CDR3 is TGCAGTGCTAGTACACGAGATGTCGAGCAGTACTTC. This encodes CSASTRDVEQYF.

This clonotype came up a few times. The CDR3 bases are TGTGCCATCAGTTTACAGGGGGCGGATGGCTACACCTTC. Its translation: CAISLQGADGYTF. This rearrangement joins TRBV10-3 to TRBJ1-2, with 9 positions matching TRBD1. V shed 5 bases and J 6 bases; nucleotides not matched to a gene: 4. This CDR3 has 13 amino acids. CDR1 ENHRY and CDR2 SYGVKD come from the germline V gene.

The V call is TRBV24-1, the J call TRBJ2-1; D call uncertain. V was trimmed by 1 base and J by 9 bases, leaving 6 bases between them. The CDR3 totals 12 residues. Germline assignment: CDR1 KGHDR and CDR2 SFDVKD. The CDR3 coding sequence is TGTGCCACCAGTGATTTATGGGGTGAGCAGTTCTTC. Amino acid sequence: CATSDLWGEQFF.

This clonotype showed up just a few times. The genes are TRBV15 and TRBJ1-2, with 10 bases fitting TRBD1. The germline CDR1 and CDR2 sequences are LNHNV and YYDKDF (reference sequence). The CDR3 is 16 amino acids. J lost 3 bases, V lost 3 bases, and 7 bases had no gene match. CDR3 sequence (DNA): TGTGCCACCAGCAGGGGAGGACAGGGGGAACACTATGGCTACACCTTC. Encoded protein: CATSRGGQGEHYGYTF.

The chain joins TRBV7-3 to TRBJ2-2, with D unclear. Germline CDR1 SGHTA, CDR2 FQGTGA. The CDR3 is 16 amino acids. With 5 bases removed from V and 6 bases from J, the gap between germline ends came to 19 bases. For the CDR3, the DNA is TGTGCCAGCAGCCCAAATTCGGCGCTGCAACCCGGGGAGCTGTTTTTT. Its protein is CASSPNSALQPGELFF. Using reference TRBV7-3 and TRBJ2-2 for the parts outside the CDR3, the full variable domain is GAGVSQTPSNKVTEKGKYVELRCDPISGHTALYWYRQSLGQGPEFLIYFQGTGAADDSGLPNDRFFAVRPEGSVSTLKIQRTERGDSAVYLCASSPNSALQPGELFFGEGSRLTVL.

This clonotype came up a few times. The chain has TRBV5-1 and TRBJ2-5; the D is unclear. V lost 4 bases, J lost 0 bases, and 16 bases lay in between. The CDR3 spans 16 residues. The germline CDR1 and CDR2 sequences are SGHRS and YFSETQ. The CDR3 region has the DNA TGCGCCAGCAGCCTCCCAGACCAGACATACCAAGAGACCCAGTACTTC. Amino acid sequence: CASSLPDQTYQETQYF.

This clonotype was recorded once. V usage is TRBV7-6 and J usage is TRBJ2-1, with D perhaps TRBD2 (5 bases). Trimming removed 4 bases at V and 9 bases at J, with 16 bases between. The germline V gene encodes CDR1 SGHVS and CDR2 FNYEAQ. This CDR3 contains 14 residues. The CDR3 reads CASSSGISGGEQFF. In DNA, the CDR3 is TGTGCCAGCAGCTCCGGGATTTCCGGAGGTGAGCAGTTCTTC.

This clonotype was counted between two and nine times. The chain uses TRBV2 and TRBJ2-5; D possibly corresponds to TRBD2 (5 bases). V lost 6 bases to trimming and J lost 6 bases, with 11 bases between them. Germline lookup yields CDR1 SNHLY and CDR2 FYNNEI. The CDR3 is 12 residues long. CDR3 loop: CASRAGPKTQYF. The CDR3 nucleotides are TGTGCCAGCAGGGCGGGCCCTAAGACCCAGTACTTC.

A few counts support this clonotype. The V and J genes are TRBV7-2 and TRBJ2-7; maybe TRBD2 (5 bases). CDR1 and CDR2 from the germline V gene are SGHTA and FQGNSA. Deletions cut 4 bases from V and 7 bases from J, with 17 bases between. The CDR3 is 14 amino acids. The CDR3 loop reads CASSSLRGVGEQYF. The CDR3 DNA reads as TGTGCCAGCAGCTCGTTACGGGGAGTGGGAGAGCAGTACTTC.

V is TRBV27 and J is TRBJ1-4; 7 bases are shared with TRBD1. Germline V lookup: CDR1 MNHEY, CDR2 SMNVEV (reference sequence). The CDR3 totals 13 residues. The V and J ends lost 7 bases and 8 bases, in that order; junction bases with no gene match: 7. CDR3 DNA sequence: TGTGCCAGCAAGGACAGGTGGAGGGAAAAACTGTTTTTT. Its translation: CASKDRWREKLFF.

The chain employs TRBV4-2 and TRBJ1-4; 9 bases line up with TRBD1. Germline lookup yields CDR1 LGHNA and CDR2 YNFKEQ. The V segment lost 4 bases and the J segment 7 bases; nucleotides outside the gene matches: 10. The CDR3 sequence is 16 residues long. The CDR3, as DNA: TGTGCCAGCAGCCGGAAACAGGGGGCACAGGGTGAAAAACTGTTTTTT. It encodes CASSRKQGAQGEKLFF.